A single sample gave rise to the 11 T cell receptor beta chains below, sequenced in a study of T-cell memory formation after mild COVID-19. TCRdb re-called the 5' RACE reads through MiXCR, storing one row per CDR3 protein. The table shows around 4,000 distinct CDR3 sequences, with roughly 16% occurring only once. The sequencing input was PBMCs or a T cell subset sorted from them (not recorded which). All receptors come from an adult who had mild COVID-19 (a few samples of this study predate the infection). Cell type and time point are not known.

Within the sample, this clonotype is medium-sized (0.01 to 0.1%). The rearrangement links TRBV4-2 to TRBJ1-5; D is perhaps TRBD1 (6 bases). This CDR3 spans 14 amino acids. V dropped 2 bases and J dropped 11 bases, with 16 bases sitting between them. The V gene's germline CDR1 is LGHNA and CDR2 YNFKEQ. The CDR3 here is CASSQRPVRGSQHF. CDR3 bases: TGTGCCAGCAGCCAACGACCGGTAAGGGGGTCCCAGCATTTT.

By its share, this clonotype is medium-sized. The V and J genes are TRBV7-2 and TRBJ2-7; D possibly matches TRBD1 or TRBD2 (5 bases each). CDR1 and CDR2 (germline): SGHTA, FQGNSA. This CDR3 is 14 amino acids long. With 3 bases removed from V and 9 bases from J, the gap between germline ends came to 18 bases. The CDR3 DNA follows: TGTGCCAGCAGCTTCGAGAGGGGATTTACGATGCAGTACTTC. Translation: CASSFERGFTMQYF.

By sample fraction, this clonotype is medium-sized. The rearrangement uses TRBV7-2 and TRBJ2-1; either TRBD1 or TRBD2 may supply D (5 bases each). Germline V gene sequence: CDR1 SGHTA, CDR2 FQGNSA. V was shortened by 2 bases and J by 0 bases, with 11 bases between the two germline ends. CDR3 size: 16 residues. The CDR3, as DNA: TGTGCCAGCAGCTTACACGGGGCCAGCTCCTACAATGAGCAGTTCTTC. It encodes CASSLHGASSYNEQFF.

Within the sample, this clonotype is medium-sized. The gene calls are TRBV7-9 and TRBJ2-5, with 8 bases matching TRBD1. Germline loops: CDR1 SEHNR, CDR2 FQNEAQ (reference sequence). The CDR3 is made up of 16 amino acids. Unmatched junction bases numbered 13, after V lost 5 bases and J lost 5 bases. The CDR3 protein is CASSPRDRTMKETQYF. The CDR3 bases are TGTGCCAGCAGCCCACGGGACAGGACGATGAAGGAGACCCAGTACTTC.

This chain joins TRBV4-1 and TRBJ2-7, with D unclear. The CDR3 length is 13 residues. The V end lost 1 base, the J end lost 4 bases, and 8 bases lay between the germline ends. Per the germline V gene, CDR1 is MGHRA and CDR2 is YSYEKL. The CDR3 spells CASSQGVGYEQYF. The CDR3 nucleotides are TGCGCCAGCAGCCAAGGGGTAGGTTACGAGCAGTACTTC.

Many counts were recorded for this clonotype. The chain combines TRBV6-6 with TRBJ1-1; a weak D match, TRBD1 (6 bases). The V and J ends lost 5 bases and 7 bases respectively, with 14 bases between them. Germline V CDR1 and CDR2: MNHNY, SVGAGI (reference sequence). The CDR3 covers 13 residues. CDR3 coding DNA: TGTGCCAGCAGTCTTGGACAGCTGTTTGAAGCTTTCTTT. Protein product: CASSLGQLFEAFF.

The chain has TRBV7-8 and TRBJ1-1; D is unresolved. The germline V gene encodes CDR1 SGHVS and CDR2 FQNEAQ. Trimming shortened V by 1 base and J by 1 base, and 4 bases separated the two germline ends. This CDR3 contains 13 residues. The CDR3 DNA reads as TGTGCCAGCAGCTTAGTGAGGAACACTGAAGCTTTCTTT. Amino acids: CASSLVRNTEAFF.

This clonotype is categorized as medium-sized (0.01 to 0.1%). This chain connects TRBV7-9 to TRBJ1-3; 7 nucleotides line up with TRBD1. The germline gives CDR1 SEHNR, CDR2 FQNEAQ (reference sequence). V gave up 6 bases and J gave up 4 bases; unmatched junction bases: 6. There are 14 residues in the CDR3. Here the CDR3 DNA reads TGTGCCAGCAGTCAAACGACAGGGGGAAACACCATATATTTT. The encoded protein is CASSQTTGGNTIYF.

By share, this clonotype counts as medium-sized. The V gene is TRBV6-6, the J gene TRBJ1-1; the D is unclear. Looked up from germline, CDR1 is MNHNY and CDR2 is SVGAGI (reference sequence). CDR3 length equals 13 residues. V lost 0 bases and J 6 bases, leaving 8 bases between the germline ends. The chain's CDR3 is CASSYSPGSEAFF. Here the CDR3 DNA reads TGTGCCAGCAGTTACTCTCCGGGGTCTGAAGCTTTCTTT.

This clonotype counts as medium-sized. This chain joins TRBV6-2 or TRBV6-3 and TRBJ2-7; no firm D call. Germline CDR1 reads MNHEY; CDR2 reads SVGEGT. With 0 bases removed from V and 6 bases from J, the gap between germline ends came to 12 bases. The CDR3 sequence is 14 residues long. CDR3: CASSYSSRPSEQYV. The CDR3 coding sequence is TGTGCCAGCAGTTACTCGAGCAGGCCTAGCGAGCAGTACGTC.

This clonotype is classed as medium-sized. This sequence joins TRBV5-1 and TRBJ2-3, with D perhaps assigned TRBD1 or TRBD2 (6 bases each). The germline V gene has CDR1 SGHRS and CDR2 YFSETQ. This CDR3 contains 13 residues. With 3 bases removed from V and 7 bases from J, the gap between germline ends came to 12 bases. The CDR3 region has the DNA TGCGCCAGCAGCTCTGAGGGGGGAAATACGCAGTATTTT. Translating it yields CASSSEGGNTQYF.